These T cell receptor beta chains were read from a single sample in a study of T cell changes during pregnancy in multiple sclerosis. Produced via immunoSEQ multiplex PCR; TCRdb's table is partial and in-frame only. The repertoire holds approximately 70,000 clones, with just over 90% as singletons. The specimen was CD4+ T cells from peripheral blood mononuclear cells, collected before pregnancy. The receptors come from a female donor with multiple sclerosis, enrolled in a pregnancy study. CDR3s include the opening cysteine and the closing phenylalanine or tryptophan. Fields, in order: clone size, J gene, D gene, V gene, CDR3 protein, CDR3 DNA. The D gene is left open where the match is weak. Size values are once, few and many counts, or a class for expanded clones, and some rows have none.

NA	TRBJ1-1	NA	TRBV11-3	CASSVQGEAFF	TGTGCCAGCAGCGTACAGGGTGAAGCTTTCTTT
NA	TRBJ1-5	TRBD1	TRBV2	CASSVGQGGTQPQHF	TGTGCCAGCAGTGTAGGACAGGGGGGCACTCAGCCCCAGCATTTT
NA	TRBJ2-2	TRBD1	TRBV7-6	CASSSAGGDTGELFF	TGTGCCAGCAGCTCCGCAGGGGGCGACACCGGGGAGCTGTTTTTT
NA	TRBJ2-7	NA	TRBV19	CASSVGHHLTSYEQYF	TGTGCCAGTAGCGTGGGACACCATTTGACCTCCTACGAGCAGTACTTC
NA	TRBJ2-6	TRBD1	TRBV6-1	CASSEQGAGANVLTF	TGTGCCAGCAGTGAGCAGGGGGCTGGGGCCAACGTCCTGACTTTC
NA	TRBJ2-7	NA	TRBV21-1	CASSKVHPDEEPLYEQYF	TGTGCCAGCAGCAAAGTCCACCCCGATGAGGAGCCCCTGTACGAGCAGTACTTC
NA	TRBJ2-1	NA	TRBV18	CASSPDYWQFF	TGTGCCAGCTCCCCTGACTATTGGCAGTTCTTC
NA	TRBJ2-7	TRBD1	TRBV27	CASSRTGGTYEQYF	TGTGCCAGCAGTAGGACAGGGGGGACCTACGAGCAGTACTTC
NA	TRBJ2-5	NA	TRBV27	CASRLTGPLKTQYF	TGTGCCAGCAGGCTAACAGGGCCCCTTAAGACCCAGTACTTC
NA	TRBJ1-5	TRBD1	TRBV10-1	CASSGDSNQPQHF	TGCGCCAGCAGTGGGGACAGTAATCAGCCCCAGCATTTT
NA	TRBJ1-1	TRBD1	TRBV11-1	CASSTTGGNTEAFF	TGTGCCAGCAGCACGACAGGGGGCAACACTGAAGCTTTCTTT
NA	TRBJ2-1	NA	TRBV4-2	CASRVYNEQFF	TGTGCCAGCCGCGTCTACAATGAGCAGTTCTTC
NA	TRBJ2-1	NA	TRBV4-3	CASSQDFVGRGQRGTYNEQFF	TGCGCCAGCAGCCAAGATTTCGTCGGGAGGGGACAGCGGGGGACTTACAATGAGCAGTTCTTC
many	TRBJ2-3	NA	TRBV5-1	CASSLFADTQYF	TGCGCCAGCAGCTTGTTCGCAGATACGCAGTATTTT
NA	TRBJ1-2	NA	TRBV29-1	CSVEAPDRKLYGYTF	TGCAGCGTTGAAGCCCCTGACAGGAAGCTCTATGGCTACACCTTC
NA	TRBJ2-6	NA	TRBV18	CASSPPWATDQTGANVLTF	TGTGCCAGCTCACCCCCCTGGGCAACAGACCAAACTGGGGCCAACGTCCTGACTTTC
NA	TRBJ2-5	NA	TRBV13	CASTYPQGQETQYF	TGTGCCAGCACCTACCCCCAGGGCCAAGAGACCCAGTACTTC
NA	TRBJ1-1	TRBD1	TRBV18	CASSPHSGGRTEAFF	TGTGCCAGCTCACCACACTCAGGGGGCAGGACTGAAGCTTTCTTT
NA	TRBJ2-7	TRBD2	TRBV6-1	CASSRKTSGRDEQYF	TGTGCCAGCAGTCGCAAGACTAGCGGGAGGGACGAGCAGTACTTC
NA	TRBJ2-5	NA	TRBV15	CATSRDLQDTETQYF	TGTGCCACCAGCAGAGATCTACAGGACACAGAGACCCAGTACTTC
NA	TRBJ2-2	TRBD1	TRBV14	CASSRPVGQGISGELFF	TGTGCCAGCAGCCGCCCGGTAGGACAGGGAATCTCTGGGGAGCTGTTTTTT
NA	TRBJ2-7	TRBD1	TRBV12-5	CASGLFPSAGGSHEQYF	TGTGCTAGTGGTTTGTTTCCCTCGGCAGGGGGCTCCCACGAGCAGTACTTC
NA	TRBJ1-4	TRBD1	TRBV19	CASSKLDRGSNEKLFF	TGTGCCAGTAGTAAACTAGACAGGGGGAGTAATGAAAAACTGTTTTTT
NA	TRBJ1-5	NA	TRBV18	CASSPQQGSNQPQHF	TGTGCCAGCTCACCACAACAGGGAAGCAATCAGCCCCAGCATTTT
NA	TRBJ1-2	NA	TRBV11-3	CASSLVGRGLYGYTF	TGTGCCAGCAGCTTAGTGGGGAGGGGACTCTATGGCTACACCTTC
NA	TRBJ1-1	NA	TRBV5-5	CASSSTGQSNTEAFF	TGTGCCAGCAGCAGTACTGGACAGTCAAACACTGAAGCTTTCTTT
NA	TRBJ1-6	TRBD1	TRBV7-9	CASSAADRGNSPLHF	TGTGCCAGCAGCGCCGCGGACAGGGGGAATTCACCCCTCCACTTT
NA	TRBJ2-1	TRBD2	TRBV5-1	CASSFLAGNNEQFF	TGCGCCAGCAGCTTCCTAGCGGGAAACAATGAGCAGTTCTTC
NA	TRBJ2-4	NA	TRBV11-1	CASSLDRGGHQNIQYF	TGTGCCAGCAGCTTAGATAGGGGAGGACACCAAAACATTCAGTACTTC
few	TRBJ1-1	NA	TRBV30	CAWSASRNTEAFF	TGTGCCTGGAGTGCTTCGAGGAACACTGAAGCTTTCTTT
NA	TRBJ2-7	TRBD1	TRBV30	CAWSPGTVEEQYF	TGTGCCTGGAGCCCCGGGACAGTCGAGGAGCAGTACTTC
NA	TRBJ2-3	NA	TRBV11-1	CASSLEPGDGTDTQYF	TGTGCCAGCAGCTTAGAACCAGGGGACGGGACAGATACGCAGTATTTT
NA	TRBJ1-5	NA	TRBV27	CASSLSFQGPSNQPQHF	TGTGCCAGCAGTTTATCGTTCCAGGGCCCTAGCAATCAGCCCCAGCATTTT
few	TRBJ1-5	NA	TRBV25-1	CASSDDGDQPQHF	TGTGCCAGCAGTGATGACGGGGATCAGCCCCAGCATTTT
once	TRBJ1-3	TRBD1	TRBV29-1	CSVAAGGSGNTIYF	TGCAGCGTTGCGGCAGGGGGATCTGGAAACACCATATATTTT
NA	TRBJ1-2	TRBD1	TRBV18	CASSPLDRDNYGYTF	TGTGCCAGCTCACCCCTCGACAGGGACAACTATGGCTACACCTTC
NA	TRBJ2-5	NA	TRBV6-6	CASRPPGVSQETQYF	TGTGCCAGCAGACCCCCCGGGGTATCACAAGAGACCCAGTACTTC
NA	TRBJ1-2	TRBD1	TRBV10-3	CAISRQGNYGYTF	TGTGCCATCAGTCGACAGGGTAACTATGGCTACACCTTC
NA	TRBJ2-1	TRBD2	TRBV7-2	CASSPSLLGAGGLNEQFF	TGTGCCAGCAGCCCCTCCTTGTTGGGAGCGGGGGGGCTAAATGAGCAGTTCTTC
NA	TRBJ2-1	TRBD2	TRBV14	CASSQAGASGYNEQFF	TGTGCCAGCAGCCAAGCCGGCGCTAGCGGATACAATGAGCAGTTCTTC
NA	TRBJ2-5	TRBD2	TRBV18	CASSRLAGRQETQYF	TGTGCCAGCTCGAGACTAGCGGGGAGACAAGAGACCCAGTACTTC
NA	TRBJ2-1	TRBD2	TRBV11-3	CASSRLAGAHNEQFF	TGTGCCAGCAGCCGACTAGCGGGGGCCCACAATGAGCAGTTCTTC
NA	TRBJ2-3	TRBD2	TRBV5-6	CASSEWTSFGTDTQYF	TGTGCCAGCAGCGAATGGACTAGCTTTGGCACAGATACGCAGTATTTT
NA	TRBJ1-1	NA	TRBV4-2	CASSQPGEWRAFF	TGTGCCAGCAGCCAACCGGGTGAGTGGAGGGCTTTCTTT
NA	TRBJ1-2	TRBD1	TRBV7-9	CASSRGTGLVASGYTF	TGTGCCAGCAGCCGCGGGACAGGGCTGGTAGCGTCTGGCTACACCTTC
NA	TRBJ2-3	TRBD2	TRBV27	CASSLLPSGKSTDTQYF	TGTGCCAGCAGTTTGCTTCCTAGCGGGAAGAGCACAGATACGCAGTATTTT
once	TRBJ2-7	TRBD1	TRBV5-1	CASSFQGSGQGEQYF	TGCGCCAGCAGCTTCCAGGGCTCCGGACAGGGTGAGCAGTACTTC
NA	TRBJ1-1	NA	TRBV29-1	CSVEKVLQAEAFF	TGCAGCGTTGAAAAAGTCCTACAGGCTGAAGCTTTCTTT
NA	TRBJ2-7	NA	TRBV10-1	CASSPKNEHRVSSYEQYF	TGCGCCAGCAGTCCAAAAAACGAACACAGGGTAAGCTCCTACGAGCAGTACTTC
NA	TRBJ1-1	NA	TRBV7-9	CASSRPGPTEAFF	TGTGCCAGCAGTCGGCCAGGGCCCACTGAAGCTTTCTTT
NA	TRBJ1-1	NA	TRBV4-3	CASSRLAPSTEAFF	TGCGCCAGCAGTCGACTGGCCCCGAGCACTGAAGCTTTCTTT
NA	TRBJ2-7	TRBD2	TRBV7-2	CASSLDLAGVGVQYF	TGTGCCAGCAGCTTAGATTTAGCGGGGGTTGGGGTGCAGTACTTC
NA	TRBJ1-2	NA	TRBV7-9	CASSPQAGYYGYTF	TGTGCCAGCAGCCCCCAGGCAGGGTACTATGGCTACACCTTC
NA	TRBJ1-3	NA	TRBV7-9	CASSPGTLSGNTIYF	TGTGCCAGCAGCCCTGGGACTCTCTCTGGAAACACCATATATTTT
NA	TRBJ1-1	TRBD1	TRBV9	CASSVVPTRQGNTEAFF	TGTGCCAGCAGCGTAGTTCCCACCCGACAGGGGAACACTGAAGCTTTCTTT
NA	TRBJ1-2	TRBD1	TRBV5-5	CASSLGQGAANYGYTF	TGTGCCAGCAGCTTGGGACAGGGGGCCGCAAACTATGGCTACACCTTC
once	TRBJ2-7	TRBD1	TRBV7-7	CASSLGQGDEQYF	TGTGCCAGCAGCTTGGGACAGGGTGACGAGCAGTACTTC
NA	TRBJ2-3	TRBD2	TRBV30	CAWRELAGGEYF	TGTGCCTGGAGAGAACTAGCGGGGGGGGAGTATTTT
NA	TRBJ2-1	TRBD2	TRBV18	CASSPGGSPSEQFF	TGTGCCAGCTCACCGGGCGGGAGCCCTTCCGAGCAGTTCTTC